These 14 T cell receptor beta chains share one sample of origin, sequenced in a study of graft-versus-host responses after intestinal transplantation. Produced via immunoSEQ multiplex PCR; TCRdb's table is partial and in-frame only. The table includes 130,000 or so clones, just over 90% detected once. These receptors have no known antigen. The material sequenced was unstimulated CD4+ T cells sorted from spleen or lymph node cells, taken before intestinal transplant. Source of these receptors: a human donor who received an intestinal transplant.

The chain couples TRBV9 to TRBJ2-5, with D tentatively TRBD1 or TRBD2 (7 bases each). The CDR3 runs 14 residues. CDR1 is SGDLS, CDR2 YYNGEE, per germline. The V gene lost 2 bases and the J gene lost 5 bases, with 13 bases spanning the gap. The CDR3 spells CASSVGGGIETQYF. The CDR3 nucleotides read TGTGCCAGCAGCGTGGGAGGGGGCATTGAGACCCAGTACTTC.

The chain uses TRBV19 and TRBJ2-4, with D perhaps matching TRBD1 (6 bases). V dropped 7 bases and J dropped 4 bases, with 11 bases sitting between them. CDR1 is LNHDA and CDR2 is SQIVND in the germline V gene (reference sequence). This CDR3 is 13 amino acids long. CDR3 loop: CASNNREKNIQYF. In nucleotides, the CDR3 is TGTGCCAGTAATAACAGGGAAAAAAACATTCAGTACTTC.

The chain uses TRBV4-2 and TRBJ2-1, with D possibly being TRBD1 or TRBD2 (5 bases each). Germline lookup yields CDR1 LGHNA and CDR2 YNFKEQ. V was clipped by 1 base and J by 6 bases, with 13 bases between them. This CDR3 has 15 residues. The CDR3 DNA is TGTGCCAGCAGCCAAGGGGGGATCAGAACCAATGAGCAGTTCTTC. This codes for CASSQGGIRTNEQFF.

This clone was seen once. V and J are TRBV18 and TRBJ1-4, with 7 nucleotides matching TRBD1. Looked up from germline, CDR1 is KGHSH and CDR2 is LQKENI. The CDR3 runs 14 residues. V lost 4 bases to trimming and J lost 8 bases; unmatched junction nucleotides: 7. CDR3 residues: CASSQGATDEKLFF. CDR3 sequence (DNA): TGTGCCAGCTCACAGGGGGCGACTGACGAAAAACTGTTTTTT.

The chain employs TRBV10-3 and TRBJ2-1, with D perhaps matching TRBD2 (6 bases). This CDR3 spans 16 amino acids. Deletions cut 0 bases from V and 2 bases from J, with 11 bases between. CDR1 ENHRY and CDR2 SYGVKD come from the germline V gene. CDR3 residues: CAISESPGVPYNEQFF. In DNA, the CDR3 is TGTGCCATCAGTGAGTCGCCGGGGGTCCCCTACAATGAGCAGTTCTTC.

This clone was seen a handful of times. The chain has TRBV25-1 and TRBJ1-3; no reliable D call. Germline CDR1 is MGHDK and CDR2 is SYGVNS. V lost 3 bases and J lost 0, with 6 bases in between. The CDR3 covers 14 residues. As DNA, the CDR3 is TGTGCCAGCAGTGACGCGGGCTCTGGAAACACCATATATTTT. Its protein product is CASSDAGSGNTIYF. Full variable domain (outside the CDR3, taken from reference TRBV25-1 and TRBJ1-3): EADIYQTPRYLVIGTGKKITLECSQTMGHDKMYWYQQDPGMELHLIHYSYGVNSTEKGDLSSESTVSRIRTEHFPLTLESARPSHTSQYLCASSDAGSGNTIYFGEGSWLTVV.

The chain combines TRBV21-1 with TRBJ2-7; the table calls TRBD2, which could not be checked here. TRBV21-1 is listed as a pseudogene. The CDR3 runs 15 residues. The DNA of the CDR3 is TGTGCCAGCAGCAAACTACGGGGTAGGGGGGGGGAGCAGTACTTC. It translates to CASSKLRGRGGEQYF.

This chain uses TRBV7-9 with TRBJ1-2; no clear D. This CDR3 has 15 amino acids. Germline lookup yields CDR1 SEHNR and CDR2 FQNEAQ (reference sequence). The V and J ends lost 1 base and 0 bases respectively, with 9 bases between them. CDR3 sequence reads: CASSLEYGTNYGYTF. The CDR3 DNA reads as TGTGCCAGCAGCTTAGAGTATGGTACTAACTATGGCTACACCTTC.

CDR3 coding DNA: TGTGCCACCAGCAGAGAATGGAGAAGCTATGGCTACACCTTC. Its protein is CATSREWRSYGYTF. The chain uses TRBV15 and TRBJ1-2; D gene uncertain. The CDR3 is 14 amino acids. In germline, CDR1 is LNHNV, CDR2 YYDKDF (reference sequence). V lost 0 bases and J lost 4, with 9 bases in between.

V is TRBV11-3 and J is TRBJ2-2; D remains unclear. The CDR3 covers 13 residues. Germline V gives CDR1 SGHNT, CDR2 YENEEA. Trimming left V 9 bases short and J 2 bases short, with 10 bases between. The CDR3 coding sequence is TGTGCCAGTCGGGTTCTCAACACCGGGGAGCTGTTTTTT. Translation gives CASRVLNTGELFF.

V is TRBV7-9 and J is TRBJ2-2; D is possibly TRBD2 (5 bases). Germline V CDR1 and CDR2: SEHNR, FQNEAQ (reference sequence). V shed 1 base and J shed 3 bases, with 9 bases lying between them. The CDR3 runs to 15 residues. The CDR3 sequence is CASSLDPRDTGELFF. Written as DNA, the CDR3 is TGTGCCAGCAGCTTAGACCCGAGGGACACCGGGGAGCTGTTTTTT.

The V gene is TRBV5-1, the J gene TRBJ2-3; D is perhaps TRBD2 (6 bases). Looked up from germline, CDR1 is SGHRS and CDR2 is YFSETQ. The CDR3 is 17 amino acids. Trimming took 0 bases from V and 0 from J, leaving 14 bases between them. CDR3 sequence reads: CASSLVPGTSSTDTQYF. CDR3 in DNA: TGCGCCAGCAGCTTGGTGCCCGGGACTTCTAGCACAGATACGCAGTATTTT.

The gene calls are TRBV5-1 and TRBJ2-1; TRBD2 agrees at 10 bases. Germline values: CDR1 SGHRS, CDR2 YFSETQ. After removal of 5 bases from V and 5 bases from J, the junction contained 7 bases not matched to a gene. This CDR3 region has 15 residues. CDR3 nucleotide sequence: TGCGCCAGCAGACCAACTAGCGGGGTGAACAATGAGCAGTTCTTC. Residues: CASRPTSGVNNEQFF. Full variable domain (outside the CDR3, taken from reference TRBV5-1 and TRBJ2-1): KAGVTQTPRYLIKTRGQQVTLSCSPISGHRSVSWYQQTPGQGLQFLFEYFSETQRNKGNFPGRFSGRQFSNSRSEMNVSTLELGDSALYLCASRPTSGVNNEQFFGPGTRLTVL.

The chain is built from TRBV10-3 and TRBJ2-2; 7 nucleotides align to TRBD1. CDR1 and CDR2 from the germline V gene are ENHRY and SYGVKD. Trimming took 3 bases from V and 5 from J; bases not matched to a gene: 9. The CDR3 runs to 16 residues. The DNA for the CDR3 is TGTGCCATCAGTGACTTTAGGGGGCTTGGTACCGGGGAGCTGTTTTTT. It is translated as CAISDFRGLGTGELFF.